This T cell receptor beta chain was observed in a study of blood T cell repertoires in COVID-19. Across the whole study: T cells, B-cell-depleted T cells, or PBMCs supplied cDNA or gDNA.

This CDR3 comprises 16 residues. After removal of 0 bases from V and 4 bases from J, the junction contained 7 bases not matched to a gene. Germline loops: CDR1 SGHRS, CDR2 YFSETQ. This table comes from immunoSEQ multiplex PCR, and its TCRdb copy is limited to in-frame clones, with some not included. Here the sample spans approximately 140,000 clones, around 89% being singletons. Sequencing used peripheral blood. This TCR was recovered from a human donor in a cohort sampled during active COVID-19. The chain employs TRBV5-1 and TRBJ2-1; 7 nucleotides agree with TRBD2. This chain's CDR3 is CASSLGPLAVYNEQFF. CDR3 coding DNA: TGCGCCAGCAGCTTGGGGCCTCTAGCGGTATACAATGAGCAGTTCTTC.